The rows below give T cell receptor beta chains drawn from one sample of a study of regulatory T cells in long-lasting Graves disease. In TCRdb, the multiplex PCR reads were re-called with MiXCR into one record per CDR3 protein. The table has about 400,000 distinct CDR3 sequences, approximately 16% seen once. These data were likewise used in another study, on T cells in Graves' hyperthyroidism and ophthalmopathy.

Sequenced here: peripheral blood mononuclear cells (PBMCs), sampled at new diagnosis, from a patient treated with antithyroid drugs. These receptors all stem from a woman aged 40 to 50 with Graves disease. Each CDR3 is given with its conserved first and last residue. The D gene is left open where the match is weak. Expanded clones get a size class; other rows say once, few or many, or leave the size out.

length,D,V,size,J,CDR3,DNA
16,NA,TRBV9,few,TRBJ2-5,CASSPTSGGRATTQYF,TGTGCCAGCAGCCCCACGTCCGGGGGTAGGGCGACGACCCAGTACTTC
15,NA,TRBV28,many,TRBJ2-7,CASTGLGADSYEQYF,TGTGCCAGCACCGGACTGGGGGCGGATTCCTACGAGCAGTACTTC
15,TRBD2,TRBV28,many,TRBJ2-7,CASSWGLAGSYEQYF,TGTGCCAGCAGTTGGGGGCTAGCGGGATCCTACGAGCAGTACTTC
16,TRBD2,TRBV10-3,many,TRBJ2-1,CAIRDPSGGTYNEQFF,TGTGCCATCAGAGACCCTAGCGGGGGCACCTACAATGAGCAGTTCTTC
14,NA,TRBV5-1,many,TRBJ2-3,CASSSPDSTDTQYF,TGCGCCAGCAGCTCCCCGGACAGCACAGATACGCAGTATTTT
13,NA,TRBV5-4,NA,TRBJ1-2,CASSGGGPFGYTF,TGTGCCAGCAGTGGCGGGGGACCGTTTGGCTACACCTTC
13,NA,TRBV12-3/TRBV12-4,few,TRBJ2-5,CASSLTALETQYF,TGTGCCAGCAGTTTAACAGCCTTGGAGACCCAGTACTTC
12,NA,TRBV19,NA,TRBJ2-1,CASRTAYNEQFF,TGTGCCAGTAGGACAGCCTACAATGAGCAGTTCTTC
15,TRBD1,TRBV9,many,TRBJ2-5,CASSVEDREQETQYF,TGTGCCAGCAGCGTAGAGGACAGGGAACAAGAGACCCAGTACTTC
16,NA,TRBV20-1,many,TRBJ1-1,CSARRVTRGVNTEAFF,TGCAGTGCTAGAAGGGTGACAAGGGGGGTTAACACTGAAGCTTTCTTT
12,NA,TRBV11-2,many,TRBJ2-1,CASSSGLNEQFF,TGTGCCAGCAGCTCCGGCCTCAATGAGCAGTTCTTC
17,NA,TRBV28,many,TRBJ1-4,CASSLILSPQTNEKLFF,TGTGCCAGCAGTTTAATTTTATCGCCCCAAACAAATGAAAAACTGTTTTTT
14,TRBD1,TRBV11-3,NA,TRBJ1-3,CASRDRTSGNTIYF,TGTGCCAGCCGGGACAGGACCTCTGGAAACACCATATATTTT
16,TRBD1,TRBV10-3,NA,TRBJ1-5,CAISRDSWTSNQPQHF,TGTGCCATCAGCCGGGACAGTTGGACCAGCAATCAGCCCCAGCATTTT
13,NA,TRBV9,few,TRBJ2-3,CASSAGRTDTQYF,TGTGCCAGCAGTGCAGGGCGCACAGATACGCAGTATTTT
15,NA,TRBV12-3/TRBV12-4,many,TRBJ2-7,CASSLSRGSSYEQYF,TGTGCCAGCAGTCTCTCTAGAGGGAGCTCCTACGAGCAGTACTTC
18,TRBD1,TRBV27,many,TRBJ1-1,CASSLQGGQGFWNTEAFF,TGTGCCAGCAGTTTACAGGGGGGACAGGGATTCTGGAACACTGAAGCTTTCTTT
16,TRBD1,TRBV28,many,TRBJ2-5,CASSSPTRDRKETQYF,TGTGCCAGCAGTTCCCCTACCCGGGACAGGAAAGAGACCCAGTACTTC
16,TRBD2,TRBV11-3,many,TRBJ2-2,CASSLASGRISGELFF,TGTGCCAGCAGCTTGGCTAGCGGGAGAATTTCCGGGGAGCTGTTTTTT